The 15 T cell receptor beta chains reported below all come from one sample, sequenced in a study of cytomegalovirus exposure and HLA in healthy donors. The table came from immunoSEQ multiplex PCR; TCRdb's copy has only in-frame clones and leaves some out. The sample includes some 140,000 clones, roughly nine tenths of them seen just once. The sample comprised PBMCs. These receptors all come from a man between 18 and 29 years old in good health and CMV-seronegative.

V is TRBV7-6 and J is TRBJ2-1; D is undetermined. Trimming removed 3 bases from V and 6 bases from J, with 9 bases in between. This CDR3 comprises 13 residues. Germline CDR1 reads SGHVS; CDR2 reads FNYEAQ. The DNA for the CDR3 is TGTGCCAGCAGCTTGGGCGACGCCAATGAGCAGTTCTTC. Amino acids: CASSLGDANEQFF.

V usage is TRBV7-9 and J usage is TRBJ2-7, with no clear D. This CDR3 has 15 residues. With 7 bases removed from V and 5 bases from J, the gap between germline ends came to 21 bases. CDR1 and CDR2 from the germline V gene are SEHNR and FQNEAQ (reference sequence). The DNA of the CDR3 is TGTGCCAGCACCCCCTCACAGCAGGCCCCACACGAGCAGTACTTC. Amino acid sequence: CASTPSQQAPHEQYF.

There are a few counts of this clone. In nucleotides, the CDR3 is TGTGCCAGCAGCTTTAGCCGTAACACTGAAGCTTTCTTT. Amino acid sequence: CASSFSRNTEAFF. The V gene is TRBV7-7, the J gene TRBJ1-1; D is unresolved. The CDR3 spans 13 residues. Germline V lookup: CDR1 SSHAT, CDR2 FNYEAQ (reference sequence). V was clipped by 3 bases and J by 2 bases, with 7 bases between them.

This clone was counted only a few times. V is TRBV6-5 and J is TRBJ2-6, with D possibly matching TRBD2 (5 bases). The V end lost 2 bases, the J end lost 1 base, and 9 bases lay between the germline ends. There are 16 residues in the CDR3. Germline CDR1 and CDR2: MNHEY and SVGAGI. CDR3 coding DNA: TGTGCCAGCAGTTACGCGGGCGGTTCTGGGGCCAACGTCCTGACTTTC. As protein: CASSYAGGSGANVLTF.

The gene calls are TRBV7-9 and TRBJ1-1; no clear D gene. This CDR3 spans 14 amino acids. Trimming removed 2 bases at V and 6 bases at J, with 13 bases between. Germline V gene lookup returns CDR1 SEHNR and CDR2 FQNEAQ (reference sequence). CDR3 amino acids: CASSLSSGRAEAFF. CDR3 nucleotide sequence: TGTGCCAGCAGCTTATCGTCCGGTCGAGCTGAAGCTTTCTTT.

This sequence joins TRBV12-5 and TRBJ2-2, with a weak D call TRBD1 (6 bases). Trimming took 1 base from V and 3 from J, leaving 12 bases between them. Germline V CDR1 and CDR2: LGHNT, FRNRAP. This CDR3 has 16 amino acids. The CDR3 coding sequence is TGTGCTAGTGGTTTGGATCTACAGGGCTACACCGGGGAGCTGTTTTTT. It encodes CASGLDLQGYTGELFF.

V usage is TRBV5-1 and J usage is TRBJ2-1, with 7 bases fitting TRBD2. V lost 5 bases to trimming and J lost 1 base; unmatched junction nucleotides: 6. The CDR3 has 15 residues. Germline V gene sequence: CDR1 SGHRS, CDR2 YFSETQ. The CDR3 reads CASSRRLASYNEQFF. The CDR3 DNA reads as TGCGCCAGCAGTCGGAGACTAGCATCCTACAATGAGCAGTTCTTC.

This chain uses TRBV15 with TRBJ2-2; TRBD1 aligns across 11 bases. The V gene end was trimmed by 8 bases and the J gene end by 4 bases; junction bases not matched to a gene: 0. CDR1 is LNHNV and CDR2 is YYDKDF in the germline V gene (reference sequence). There are 13 residues in the CDR3. The CDR3 is CATGTGGTGELFF. DNA of the CDR3: TGTGCCACCGGGACAGGGGGCACCGGGGAGCTGTTTTTT.

This clone showed up just a few times. This rearrangement joins TRBV11-3 to TRBJ2-7; D gene ambiguous. Trimming stripped 0 bases from V and 3 bases from J, with 9 bases between. The CDR3 has 14 amino acids. CDR1 and CDR2 (germline): SGHNT, YENEEA. CDR3 region: CASSLDHQDYEQYF. CDR3 coding DNA: TGTGCCAGCAGCTTAGATCACCAGGACTACGAGCAGTACTTC.

The rearrangement uses TRBV5-4 and TRBJ2-2; weak D call: TRBD2 (6 bases). From germline, CDR1 is SGHNT and CDR2 YYREEE (reference sequence). Trimming stripped 4 bases from V and 2 bases from J, with 24 bases between. CDR3 length equals 19 residues. CDR3 in amino acids: CASSPTLGGLARNTGELFF. The CDR3 DNA reads TGTGCCAGCAGCCCCACTCTGGGGGGTCTAGCGCGAAACACCGGGGAGCTGTTTTTT. The variable domain in full, with the rest retrieved from reference TRBV5-4 and TRBJ2-2, is ETGVTQSPTHLIKTRGQQVTLRCSSQSGHNTVSWYQQALGQGPQFIFQYYREEENGRGNFPPRFSGLQFPNYSSELNVNALELDDSALYLCASSPTLGGLARNTGELFFGEGSRLTVL.

The rearrangement links TRBV30 to TRBJ1-1; D unresolved. There are 14 residues in the CDR3. The V end lost 2 bases, the J end lost 4 bases, and 14 bases lay between the germline ends. Germline lookup yields CDR1 GTSNPN and CDR2 SVGIG (reference sequence). This CDR3 is CAWSPGVGGTEAFF. Written as DNA, the CDR3 is TGTGCCTGGAGTCCCGGGGTGGGTGGCACTGAAGCTTTCTTT.

This clone turned up a few times. V usage is TRBV6-1 and J usage is TRBJ2-5; 7 bases align to TRBD2. The V gene end was trimmed by 1 base and the J gene end by 0 bases; junction bases not matched to a gene: 2. CDR1 is MNHNS, CDR2 SASEGT, per germline. This CDR3 is built from 15 residues. The CDR3 region is CASSEVSGNQETQYF. CDR3 bases: TGTGCCAGCAGTGAAGTGAGCGGGAACCAAGAGACCCAGTACTTC.

The V and J genes are TRBV10-2 and TRBJ2-7; 10 nucleotides agree with TRBD2. This CDR3 contains 15 residues. Germline CDR1 WSHSY, CDR2 SAAADI. V shed 4 bases, J shed 7 bases, and the junction held 10 bases outside the gene matches. This CDR3 reads CASSGKLAGEGEQYF. The CDR3 DNA reads as TGCGCCAGCAGTGGTAAGCTAGCGGGAGAGGGGGAGCAGTACTTC.

CDR3 bases: TGTGCCAGCAGCCGTACTAGCGGCCTATCCTACGAGCAGTACTTC. It codes for CASSRTSGLSYEQYF. This rearrangement joins TRBV7-9 to TRBJ2-7; 8 bases line up with TRBD2. The CDR3 runs to 15 residues. The trim removed 5 bases at V and 1 base at J, leaving 7 bases unmatched. CDR1 is SEHNR, CDR2 FQNEAQ, per germline (reference sequence).

This clone was picked up one time. The chain is built from TRBV2 and TRBJ2-2, with no clear D. This CDR3 comprises 13 residues. V lost 7 bases and J lost 2, with 8 bases in between. Germline V gene sequence: CDR1 SNHLY, CDR2 FYNNEI. In nucleotides, the CDR3 is TGTGCCAGCAATACAGCTAACACCGGGGAGCTGTTTTTT. Amino acids: CASNTANTGELFF.